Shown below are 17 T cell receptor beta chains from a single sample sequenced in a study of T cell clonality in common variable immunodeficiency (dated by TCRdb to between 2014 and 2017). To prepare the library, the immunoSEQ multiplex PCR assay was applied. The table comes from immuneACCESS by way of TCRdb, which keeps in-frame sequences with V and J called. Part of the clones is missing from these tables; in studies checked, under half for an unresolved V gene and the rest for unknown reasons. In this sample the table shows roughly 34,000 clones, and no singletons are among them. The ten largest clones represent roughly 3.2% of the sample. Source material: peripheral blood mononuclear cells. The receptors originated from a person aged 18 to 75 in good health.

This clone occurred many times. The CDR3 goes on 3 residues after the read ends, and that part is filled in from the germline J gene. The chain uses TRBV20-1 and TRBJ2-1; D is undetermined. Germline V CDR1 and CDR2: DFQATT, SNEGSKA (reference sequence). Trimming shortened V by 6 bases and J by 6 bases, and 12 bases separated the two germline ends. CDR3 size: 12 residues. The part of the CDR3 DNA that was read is TGCAGTGCGAGACCCTCTAGCAATGAG. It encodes CSARPSSNE. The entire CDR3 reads CSARPSSNEQFF.

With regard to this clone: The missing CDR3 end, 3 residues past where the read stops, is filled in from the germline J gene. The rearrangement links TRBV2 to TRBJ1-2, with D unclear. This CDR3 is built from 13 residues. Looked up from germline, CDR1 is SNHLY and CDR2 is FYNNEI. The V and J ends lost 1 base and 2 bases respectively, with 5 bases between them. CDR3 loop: CASSEGPNYGYTF. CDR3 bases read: TGTGCCAGCAGTGAAGGGCCAAACTATGGC.

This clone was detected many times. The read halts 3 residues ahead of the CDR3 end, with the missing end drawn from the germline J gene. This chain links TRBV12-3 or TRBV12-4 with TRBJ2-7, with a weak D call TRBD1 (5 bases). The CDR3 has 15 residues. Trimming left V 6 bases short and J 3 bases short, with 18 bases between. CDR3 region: CASRRDSEYLYEQYF. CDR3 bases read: TGTGCCAGCAGACGCGACAGCGAATACCTCTACGAG.

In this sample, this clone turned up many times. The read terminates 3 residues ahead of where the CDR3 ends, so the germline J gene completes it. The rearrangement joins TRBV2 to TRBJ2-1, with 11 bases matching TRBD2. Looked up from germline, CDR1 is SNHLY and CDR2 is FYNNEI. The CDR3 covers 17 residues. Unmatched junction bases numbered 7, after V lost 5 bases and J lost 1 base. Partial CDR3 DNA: TGTGCCAGCAGTCCACTAGCGGGAGTCCGATCCTACAATGAG. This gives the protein CASSPLAGVRSYNE. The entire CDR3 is CASSPLAGVRSYNEQFF.

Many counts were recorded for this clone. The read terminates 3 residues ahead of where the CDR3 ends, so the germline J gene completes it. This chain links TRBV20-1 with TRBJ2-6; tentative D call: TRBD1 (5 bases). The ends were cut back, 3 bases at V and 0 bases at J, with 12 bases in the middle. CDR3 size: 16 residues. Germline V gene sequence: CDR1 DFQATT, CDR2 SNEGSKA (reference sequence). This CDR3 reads CSASDGAGSGANVLTF. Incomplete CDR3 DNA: TGCAGTGCTAGTGATGGGGCAGGCTCTGGGGCCAACGTC.

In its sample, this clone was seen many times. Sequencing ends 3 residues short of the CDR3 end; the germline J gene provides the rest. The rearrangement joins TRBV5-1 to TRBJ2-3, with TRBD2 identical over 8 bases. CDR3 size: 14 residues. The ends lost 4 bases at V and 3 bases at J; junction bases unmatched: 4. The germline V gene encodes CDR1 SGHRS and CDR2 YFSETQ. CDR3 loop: CASSMPGGTDTQYF. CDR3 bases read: TGCGCCAGCAGCATGCCGGGGGGGACAGATACG. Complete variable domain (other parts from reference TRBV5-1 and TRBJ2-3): KAGVTQTPRYLIKTRGQQVTLSCSPISGHRSVSWYQQTPGQGLQFLFEYFSETQRNKGNFPGRFSGRQFSNSRSEMNVSTLELGDSALYLCASSMPGGTDTQYFGPGTRLTVL.

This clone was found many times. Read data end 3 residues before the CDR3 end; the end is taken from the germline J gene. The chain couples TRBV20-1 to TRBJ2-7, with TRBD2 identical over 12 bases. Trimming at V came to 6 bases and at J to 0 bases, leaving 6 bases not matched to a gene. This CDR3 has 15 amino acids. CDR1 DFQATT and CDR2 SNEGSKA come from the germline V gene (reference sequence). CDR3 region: CSAAGLAGLSYEQYF. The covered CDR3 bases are TGCAGTGCCGCGGGACTAGCGGGCCTCTCCTACGAG.

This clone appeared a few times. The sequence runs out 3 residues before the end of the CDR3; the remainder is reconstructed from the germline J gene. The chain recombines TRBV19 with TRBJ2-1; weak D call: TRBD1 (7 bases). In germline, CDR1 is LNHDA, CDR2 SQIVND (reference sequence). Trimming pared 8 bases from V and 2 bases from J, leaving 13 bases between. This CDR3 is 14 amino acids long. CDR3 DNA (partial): TGTGCCAGTCGACAGGGAGGCGCCTACAATGAG. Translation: CASRQGGAYNE. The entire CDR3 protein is CASRQGGAYNEQFF.

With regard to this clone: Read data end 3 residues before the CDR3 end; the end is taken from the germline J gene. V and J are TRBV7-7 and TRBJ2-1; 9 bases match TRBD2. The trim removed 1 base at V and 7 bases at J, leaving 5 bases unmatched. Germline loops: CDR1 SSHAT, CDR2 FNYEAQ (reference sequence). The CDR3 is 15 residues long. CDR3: CASSLGAGGLNEQFF. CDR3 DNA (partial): TGTGCCAGCAGCTTAGGAGCGGGAGGCTTAAATGAG.

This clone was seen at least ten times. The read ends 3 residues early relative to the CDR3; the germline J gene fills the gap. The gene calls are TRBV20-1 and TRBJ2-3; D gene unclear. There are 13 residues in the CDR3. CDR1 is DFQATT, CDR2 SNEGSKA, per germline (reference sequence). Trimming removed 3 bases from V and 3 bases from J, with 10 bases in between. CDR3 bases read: TGCAGTGCTAGCGGTCCCCCAACAGATACG. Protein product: CSASGPPTDT. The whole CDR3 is CSASGPPTDTQYF.

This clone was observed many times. CDR3 region: CASSSVTGNSNQPQHF. The sequenced CDR3 bases are TGTGCCAGCTCATCCGTAACAGGGAATAGCAATCAGCCC. The chain couples TRBV18 to TRBJ1-5; D may be TRBD1 (6 bases). The read finishes 3 residues shy of the CDR3 end, and the germline J gene is used to complete it. V was clipped by 5 bases and J by 0 bases, with 14 bases between them. The CDR3 sequence is 16 residues long. Germline-derived CDR1 and CDR2 are KGHSH and LQKENI.

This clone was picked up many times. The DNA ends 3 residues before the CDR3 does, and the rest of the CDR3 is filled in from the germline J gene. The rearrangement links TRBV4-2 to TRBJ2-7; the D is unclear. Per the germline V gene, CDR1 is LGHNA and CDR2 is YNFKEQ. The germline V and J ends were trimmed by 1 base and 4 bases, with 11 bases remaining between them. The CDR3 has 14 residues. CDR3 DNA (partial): TGTGCCAGCAGCCAAGGGGCTAATTTATACGAG. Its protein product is CASSQGANLYE. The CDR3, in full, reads CASSQGANLYEQYF.

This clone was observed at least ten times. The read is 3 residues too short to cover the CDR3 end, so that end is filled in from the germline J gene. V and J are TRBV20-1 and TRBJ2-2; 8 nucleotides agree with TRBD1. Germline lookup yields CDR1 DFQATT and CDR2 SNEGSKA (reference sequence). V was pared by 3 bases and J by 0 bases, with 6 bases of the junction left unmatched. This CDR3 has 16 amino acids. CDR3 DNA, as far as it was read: TGCAGTGCTAGCGGTTTACAGGGGGCGAACACCGGGGAG. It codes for CSASGLQGANTGE. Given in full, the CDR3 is CSASGLQGANTGELFF.

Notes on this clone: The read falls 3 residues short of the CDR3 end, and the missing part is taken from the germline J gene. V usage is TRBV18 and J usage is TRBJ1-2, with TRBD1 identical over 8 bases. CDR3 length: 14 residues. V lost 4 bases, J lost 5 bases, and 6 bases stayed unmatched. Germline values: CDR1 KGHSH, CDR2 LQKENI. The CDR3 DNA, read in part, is TGTGCCAGCTCACGACAGGGGCGGGAATATGGC. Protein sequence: CASSRQGREYG. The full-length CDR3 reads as CASSRQGREYGYTF.

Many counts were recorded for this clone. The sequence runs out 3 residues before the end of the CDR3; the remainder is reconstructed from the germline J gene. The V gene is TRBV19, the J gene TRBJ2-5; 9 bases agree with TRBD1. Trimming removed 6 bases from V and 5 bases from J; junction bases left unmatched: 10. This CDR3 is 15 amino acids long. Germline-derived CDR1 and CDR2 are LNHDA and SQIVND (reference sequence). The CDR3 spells CASRDSTGGRETQYF. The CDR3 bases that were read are TGTGCCAGTAGGGACTCGACAGGGGGAAGGGAGACC.

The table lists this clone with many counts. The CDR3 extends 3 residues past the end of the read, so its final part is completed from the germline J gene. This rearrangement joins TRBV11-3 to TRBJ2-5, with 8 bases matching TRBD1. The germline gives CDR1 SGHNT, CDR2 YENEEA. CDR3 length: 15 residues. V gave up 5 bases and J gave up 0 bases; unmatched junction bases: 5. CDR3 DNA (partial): TGTGCCAGCAGCCCCGGGACAGGTCACCAAGAGACC. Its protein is CASSPGTGHQET. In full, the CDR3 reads CASSPGTGHQETQYF. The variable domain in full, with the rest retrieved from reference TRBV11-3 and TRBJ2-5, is EAGVVQSPRYKIIEKKQPVAFWCNPISGHNTLYWYLQNLGQGPELLIRYENEEAVDDSQLPKDRFSAERLKGVDSTLKIQPAELGDSAVYLCASSPGTGHQETQYFGPGTRLLVL.

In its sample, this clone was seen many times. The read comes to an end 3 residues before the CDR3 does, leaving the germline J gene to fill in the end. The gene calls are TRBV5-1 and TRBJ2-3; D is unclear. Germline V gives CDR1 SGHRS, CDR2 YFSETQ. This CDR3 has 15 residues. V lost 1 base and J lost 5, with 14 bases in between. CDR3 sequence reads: CASSLPSVGGDTQYF. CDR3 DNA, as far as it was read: TGCGCCAGCAGCTTGCCCTCAGTAGGCGGAGATACG.